The present T cell receptor beta chain was sequenced within a study of molecular identifiers for immune sequencing clone quantification. Study outcomes and limitations: Under 1% of molecules in naive cells, but over 99% of effector molecules, belonged to clones above 20 RNA copies.

As for this clonotype: The antigen is undetermined.

A single record per CDR3 protein comes from TCRdb applying MiXCR to the PCR reads. Found here are over 550,000 distinct CDR3 sequences, around 25% of them singletons; the top ten hold 0.7% to 0.95%. Investigators produced naive CD8 libraries from about 21,000 to 970,000 sorted cells, drawing on 10%, 30% or 50% RNA. The CDR3 contains 14 residues. V gave up 7 bases and J gave up 4 bases, with 16 bases separating them. This TCR derives from a human donor in good health. Some libraries in this study had Jurkat cell RNA spiked in. This chain joins TRBV23-1 and TRBJ1-2; D is unclear. TRBV23-1 is placed among ORFs of uncertain function. Sequenced material: naive CD8+ T cells from blood, with Jurkat cell RNA spiked in. Subset noted: FACS-sorted CD8+CD4-CCR7+CD45RA+ naive T cells. The CDR3 bases are TGCGCCAGCAATTACGGTGGCGGATGCTATGGCTACACCTTC. Amino acids: CASNYGGGCYGYTF.